The T cell receptor (beta chain) under discussion was sequenced for a study of blood T cell repertoires in COVID-19. Study context: In each case, the material was cDNA or gDNA derived from T cells, B-cell-depleted T cells, or PBMCs.

Some clones are missing from TCRdb's copy, which holds only in-frame ones; the method was immunoSEQ multiplex PCR. The data show about 210,000 clones, about 86% seen once. Germline lookup yields CDR1 SGHRS and CDR2 YFSETQ. V was pared by 1 base and J by 5 bases, with 9 bases between. The CDR3 totals 14 residues. The TCR sequence derives from a woman aged 45-65 years with acute COVID-19. The chain employs TRBV5-1 and TRBJ2-2; TRBD1 might be the D (5 bases). Source material: PBMCs or T cells enriched from blood (not recorded which). The CDR3 sequence: CASSLRQGTGELFF. The CDR3 coding sequence is TGCGCCAGCAGCTTGAGGCAGGGAACCGGGGAGCTGTTTTTT.